This TCR beta chain was observed in a study of response to subunit inactivated influenza vaccine. This clonotype was counted many times. The antigen is undetermined. General study results and limits: There was a suggestion from the authors that each seasonal influenza vaccination recruits few new T cells.

TCRdb itself ran the RT-PCR reads through MiXCR, one entry per CDR3 protein. The repertoire consists of 800,000 to 1,000,000 distinct CDR3 sequences, with 21% occurring once and the leading ten covering more than 8.5%. Trimming at V came to 3 bases and at J to 8 bases, leaving 6 bases not matched to a gene. The CDR3 is 14 amino acids. This clonotype was obtained from a man aged 50-59 years who received an inactivated influenza vaccine. This material consisted of PBMCs from blood, taken roughly 5 days after vaccination. The chain carries TRBV12-3 or TRBV12-4 and TRBJ1-4, with TRBD1 identical over 7 bases. The CDR3 here is CASSFRGGGEKLFF. CDR3 coding DNA: TGTGCCAGCAGTTTCAGGGGAGGGGGCGAAAAACTGTTTTTT.